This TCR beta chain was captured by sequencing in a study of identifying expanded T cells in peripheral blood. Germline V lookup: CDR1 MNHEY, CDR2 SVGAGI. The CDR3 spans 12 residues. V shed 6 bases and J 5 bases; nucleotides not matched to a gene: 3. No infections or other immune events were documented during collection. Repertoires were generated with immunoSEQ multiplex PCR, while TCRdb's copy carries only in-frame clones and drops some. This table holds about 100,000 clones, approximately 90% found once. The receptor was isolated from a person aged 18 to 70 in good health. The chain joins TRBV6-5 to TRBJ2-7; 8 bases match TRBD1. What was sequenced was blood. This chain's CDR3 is CASSLTGDEQYF. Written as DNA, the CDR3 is TGTGCCAGCAGCTTGACAGGGGACGAGCAGTACTTC.